Sequencing of this T cell receptor beta chain was carried out in a study of PD-1 and CTLA-4 blockade in melanoma. Produced via immunoSEQ multiplex PCR; TCRdb's table is partial and in-frame only. The sample includes roughly 7,200 clones, 80% of them seen just once. As for this clone: At one boundary the junction diverges from the germline segment, which might be a read error.

This clonotype was obtained from a human donor with melanoma. The specimen was CD8+ T cells from peripheral blood, collected before anti-PD-1 treatment.

The CDR3 DNA reads as TGTGCCAGCAGCCTAGACAGGTCTGGAGAAGCTTTCTTT. This gives the protein CASSLDRSGEAFF. The rearrangement links TRBV11-2 to TRBJ1-1; tentatively, D is TRBD1 (6 bases). The CDR3 totals 13 residues. CDR1 and CDR2 from the germline V gene are SGHAT and FQNNGV.